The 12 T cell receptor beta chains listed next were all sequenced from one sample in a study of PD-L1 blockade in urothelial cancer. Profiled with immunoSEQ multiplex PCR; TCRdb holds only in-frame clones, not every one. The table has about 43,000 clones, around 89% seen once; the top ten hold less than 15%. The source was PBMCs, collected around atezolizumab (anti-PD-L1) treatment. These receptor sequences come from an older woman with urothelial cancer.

CDR3 sequence reads: CASSLLGLAGTYEQYF. The CDR3 DNA reads TGTGCCAGCAGTTTATTGGGGCTAGCGGGAACCTACGAGCAGTACTTC. The rearrangement joins TRBV27 to TRBJ2-7; TRBD2 agrees at 9 bases. The trim removed 1 base at V and 2 bases at J, leaving 6 bases unmatched. The CDR3 is 16 amino acids. Per the germline V gene, CDR1 is MNHEY and CDR2 is SMNVEV (reference sequence).

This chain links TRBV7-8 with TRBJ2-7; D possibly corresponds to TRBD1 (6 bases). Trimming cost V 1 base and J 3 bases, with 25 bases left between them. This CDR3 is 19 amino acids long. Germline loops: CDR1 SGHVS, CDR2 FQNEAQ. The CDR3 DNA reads TGTGCCAGCAGCTTAGACAGGGATCGAGGATTTTCGAATAACTACGAGCAGTACTTC. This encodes CASSLDRDRGFSNNYEQYF.

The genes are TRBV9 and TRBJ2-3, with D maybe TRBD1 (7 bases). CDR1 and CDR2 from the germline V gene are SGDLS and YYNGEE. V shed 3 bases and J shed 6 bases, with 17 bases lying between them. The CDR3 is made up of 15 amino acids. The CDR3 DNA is TGTGCCAGCAGCGAGGTGGGCAGGGGGAGGGATACGCAGTATTTT. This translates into CASSEVGRGRDTQYF.

Written as DNA, the CDR3 is TGTGCCAGCAGCACGGGACTAGCGGGACGTACAGATACGCAGTATTTT. Translation gives CASSTGLAGRTDTQYF. The rearrangement joins TRBV5-6 to TRBJ2-3, with 13 nucleotides matching TRBD2. The CDR3 is 16 residues long. CDR1 is SGHDT and CDR2 is YYEEEE in the germline V gene. Losses at the gene ends were 4 bases for V and 3 bases for J; bases not matched to a gene: 5.

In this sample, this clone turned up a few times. The CDR3 DNA follows: TGTGCCAGCAGCCCCGTTGCGGGGGCCGGAGCTTTCTTT. Protein product: CASSPVAGAGAFF. The chain employs TRBV7-9 and TRBJ1-1; a possible D gene is TRBD1 (6 bases). V was pared by 5 bases and J by 10 bases, with 17 bases between. CDR1 is SEHNR, CDR2 FQNEAQ, per germline (reference sequence). The length of the CDR3 is 13 residues.

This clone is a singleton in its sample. This CDR3 reads CASSQETVTPYEQYF. The CDR3 DNA is TGTGCCAGCAGCCAAGAGACAGTGACCCCCTACGAGCAGTACTTC. This rearrangement joins TRBV7-8 to TRBJ2-7; possibly TRBD1 for D (5 bases). CDR3 size: 15 residues. Germline lookup yields CDR1 SGHVS and CDR2 FQNEAQ. Trimming took 5 bases from V and 2 from J, leaving 16 bases between them.

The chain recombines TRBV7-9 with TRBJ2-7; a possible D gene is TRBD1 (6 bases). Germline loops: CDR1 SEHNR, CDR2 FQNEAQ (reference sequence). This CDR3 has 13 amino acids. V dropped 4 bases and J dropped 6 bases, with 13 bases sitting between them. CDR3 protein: CASSSSLRGEQYF. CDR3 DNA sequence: TGTGCCAGCAGCTCCTCTCTCAGGGGCGAGCAGTACTTC.

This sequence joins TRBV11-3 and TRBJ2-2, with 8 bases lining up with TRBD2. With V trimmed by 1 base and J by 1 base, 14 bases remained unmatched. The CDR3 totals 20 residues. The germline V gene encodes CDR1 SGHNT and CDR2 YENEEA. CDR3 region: CASSLGLPTTSAVNTGELFF. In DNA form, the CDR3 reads TGTGCCAGCAGCTTAGGCCTTCCCACGACTAGCGCAGTGAACACCGGGGAGCTGTTTTTT.

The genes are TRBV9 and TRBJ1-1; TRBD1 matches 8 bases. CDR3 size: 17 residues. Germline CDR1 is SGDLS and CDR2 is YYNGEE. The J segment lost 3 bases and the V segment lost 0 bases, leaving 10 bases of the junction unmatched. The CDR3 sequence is CASSVGAGGRSDTEAFF. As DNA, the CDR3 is TGTGCCAGCAGCGTAGGGGCAGGGGGCCGGTCGGACACTGAAGCTTTCTTT.

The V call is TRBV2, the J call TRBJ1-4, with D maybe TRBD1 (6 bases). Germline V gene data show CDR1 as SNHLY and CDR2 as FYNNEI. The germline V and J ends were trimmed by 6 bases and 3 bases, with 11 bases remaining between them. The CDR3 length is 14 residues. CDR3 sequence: CASSVRTANEKLFF. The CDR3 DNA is TGTGCCAGCAGCGTACGGACAGCTAATGAAAAACTGTTTTTT.

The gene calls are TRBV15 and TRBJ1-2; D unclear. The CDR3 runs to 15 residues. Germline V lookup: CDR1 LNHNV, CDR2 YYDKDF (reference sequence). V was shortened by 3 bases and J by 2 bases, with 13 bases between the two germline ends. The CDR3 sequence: CATSSPGGSNYGYTF. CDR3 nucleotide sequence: TGTGCCACCAGCAGCCCTGGAGGGTCCAACTATGGCTACACCTTC.

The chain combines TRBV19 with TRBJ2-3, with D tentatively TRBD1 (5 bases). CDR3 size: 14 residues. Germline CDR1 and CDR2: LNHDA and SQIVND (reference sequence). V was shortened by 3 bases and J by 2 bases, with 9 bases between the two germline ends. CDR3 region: CASSIGRDTDTQYF. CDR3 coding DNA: TGTGCCAGTAGTATTGGCAGGGACACAGATACGCAGTATTTT.